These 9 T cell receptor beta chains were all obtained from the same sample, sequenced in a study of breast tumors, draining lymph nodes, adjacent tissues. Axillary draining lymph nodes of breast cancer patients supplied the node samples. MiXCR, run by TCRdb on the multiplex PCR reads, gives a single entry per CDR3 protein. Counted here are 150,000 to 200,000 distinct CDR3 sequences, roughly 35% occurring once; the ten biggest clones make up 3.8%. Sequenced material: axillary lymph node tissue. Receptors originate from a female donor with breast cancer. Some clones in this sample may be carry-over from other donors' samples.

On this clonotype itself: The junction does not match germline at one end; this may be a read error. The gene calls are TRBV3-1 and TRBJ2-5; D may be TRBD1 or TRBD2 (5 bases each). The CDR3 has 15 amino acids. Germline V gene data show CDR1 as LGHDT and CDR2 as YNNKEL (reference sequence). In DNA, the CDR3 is TGCGCCAGCAGCCTAACTGGGACGGCTAAAGAGACCCAGCACTTC. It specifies CASSLTGTAKETQHF.

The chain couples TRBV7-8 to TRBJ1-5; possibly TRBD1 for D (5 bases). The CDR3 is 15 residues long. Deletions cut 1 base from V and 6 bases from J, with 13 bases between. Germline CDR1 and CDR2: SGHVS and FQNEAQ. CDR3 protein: CASSLESGLGQPQHF. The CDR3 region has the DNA TGTGCCAGCAGCTTAGAATCAGGGTTGGGTCAGCCCCAGCATTTT.

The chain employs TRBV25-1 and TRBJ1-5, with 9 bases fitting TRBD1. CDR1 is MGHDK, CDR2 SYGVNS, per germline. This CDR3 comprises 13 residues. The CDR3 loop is CARDRGVGQPQHF. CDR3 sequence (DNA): TGTGCTAGAGACAGGGGGGTGGGTCAGCCCCAGCATTTT.

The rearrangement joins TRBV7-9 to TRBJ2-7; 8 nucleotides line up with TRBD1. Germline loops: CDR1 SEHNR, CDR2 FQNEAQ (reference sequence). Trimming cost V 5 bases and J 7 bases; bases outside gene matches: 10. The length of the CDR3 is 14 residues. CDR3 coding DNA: TGTGCCAGCAGCCTGACAGGGGCCGAGAGGGAGCAGTACTTC. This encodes CASSLTGAEREQYF. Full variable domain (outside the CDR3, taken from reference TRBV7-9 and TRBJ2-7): DTGVSQNPRHKITKRGQNVTFRCDPISEHNRLYWYRQTLGQGPEFLTYFQNEAQLEKSRLLSDRFSAERPKGSFSTLEIQRTEQGDSAMYLCASSLTGAEREQYFGPGTRLTVT.

The CDR3 nucleotides read TGTGCCAGCAGCTTCCGTGGTAGCGGGGGTTACACCGGGGAGCTGTTTTTT. Translation gives CASSFRGSGGYTGELFF. The V call is TRBV12-3 or TRBV12-4, the J call TRBJ2-2, with 9 bases aligning to TRBD2. The ends lost 6 bases at V and 3 bases at J; junction bases unmatched: 11. The CDR3 loop spans 17 amino acids.

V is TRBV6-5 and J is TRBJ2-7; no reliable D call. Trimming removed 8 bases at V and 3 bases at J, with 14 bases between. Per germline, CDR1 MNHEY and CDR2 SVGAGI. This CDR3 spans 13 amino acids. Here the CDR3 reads CASARALGYEQYF. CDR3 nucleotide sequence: TGTGCCAGCGCCCGGGCGTTAGGCTACGAGCAGTACTTC.

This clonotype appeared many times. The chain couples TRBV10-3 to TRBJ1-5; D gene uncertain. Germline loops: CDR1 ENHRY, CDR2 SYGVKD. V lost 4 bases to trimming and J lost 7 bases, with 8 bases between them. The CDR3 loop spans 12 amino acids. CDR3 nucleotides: TGTGCCATCAGTGTCGGAGGGCAGCCCCAGCATTTT. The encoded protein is CAISVGGQPQHF.

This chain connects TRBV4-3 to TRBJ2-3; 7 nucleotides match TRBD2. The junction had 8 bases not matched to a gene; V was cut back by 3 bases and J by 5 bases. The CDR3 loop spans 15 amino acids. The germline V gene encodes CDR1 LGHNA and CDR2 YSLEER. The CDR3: CASSHPKGGRDTQYF. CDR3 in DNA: TGCGCCAGCAGCCACCCTAAGGGCGGGAGAGATACGCAGTATTTT.

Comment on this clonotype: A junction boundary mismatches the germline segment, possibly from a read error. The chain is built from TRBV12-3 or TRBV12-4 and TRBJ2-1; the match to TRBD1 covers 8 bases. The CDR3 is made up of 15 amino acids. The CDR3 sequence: CASNPLPTGDGEQFF. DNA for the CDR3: TGCGCCAGCAACCCCCTCCCGACAGGGGACGGTGAGCAGTTCTTC.